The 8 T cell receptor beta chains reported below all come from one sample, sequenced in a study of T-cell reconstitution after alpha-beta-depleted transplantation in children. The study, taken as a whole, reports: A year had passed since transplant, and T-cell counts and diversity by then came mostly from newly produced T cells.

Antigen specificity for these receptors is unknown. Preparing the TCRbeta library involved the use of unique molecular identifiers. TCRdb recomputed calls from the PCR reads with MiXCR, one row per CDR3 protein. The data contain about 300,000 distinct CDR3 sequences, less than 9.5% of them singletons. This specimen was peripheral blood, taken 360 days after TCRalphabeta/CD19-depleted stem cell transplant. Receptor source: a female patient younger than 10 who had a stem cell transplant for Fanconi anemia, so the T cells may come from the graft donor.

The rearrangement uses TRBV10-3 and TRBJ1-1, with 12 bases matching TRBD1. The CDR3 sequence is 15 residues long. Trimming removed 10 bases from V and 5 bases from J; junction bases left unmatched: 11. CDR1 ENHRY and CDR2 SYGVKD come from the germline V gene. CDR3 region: CATKGQGASTTEAFF. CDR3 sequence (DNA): TGTGCCACCAAGGGACAGGGGGCCTCAACAACTGAAGCTTTCTTT.

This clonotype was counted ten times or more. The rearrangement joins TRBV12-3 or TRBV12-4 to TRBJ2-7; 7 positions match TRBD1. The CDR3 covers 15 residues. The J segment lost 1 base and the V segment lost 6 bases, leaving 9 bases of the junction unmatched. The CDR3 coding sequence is TGTGCCAGCAGCAAGGGGGCAGGGGGTTCCTACGAGCAGTACTTC. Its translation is CASSKGAGGSYEQYF.

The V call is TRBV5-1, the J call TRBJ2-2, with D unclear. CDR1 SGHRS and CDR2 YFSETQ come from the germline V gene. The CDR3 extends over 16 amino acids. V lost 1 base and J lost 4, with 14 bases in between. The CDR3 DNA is TGCGCCAGCAGCTTGCGCCCTCAGGACGGCACCGGGGAGCTGTTTTTT. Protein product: CASSLRPQDGTGELFF.

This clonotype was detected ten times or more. CDR3 in amino acids: CASSQDARRASYNEQFF. The CDR3 DNA reads TGTGCCAGCAGCCAAGATGCGAGGAGGGCGTCCTACAATGAGCAGTTCTTC. The chain recombines TRBV4-2 with TRBJ2-1; a weak D match, TRBD2 (6 bases). Germline V gene sequence: CDR1 LGHNA, CDR2 YNFKEQ. The CDR3 runs to 17 residues. V was shortened by 0 bases and J by 1 base, with 13 bases between the two germline ends.

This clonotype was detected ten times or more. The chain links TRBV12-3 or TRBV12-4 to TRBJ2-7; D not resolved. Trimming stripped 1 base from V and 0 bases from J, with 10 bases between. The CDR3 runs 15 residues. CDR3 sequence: CASSLGGLSSYEQYF. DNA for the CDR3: TGTGCCAGCAGTTTAGGCGGCCTGAGCTCCTACGAGCAGTACTTC.

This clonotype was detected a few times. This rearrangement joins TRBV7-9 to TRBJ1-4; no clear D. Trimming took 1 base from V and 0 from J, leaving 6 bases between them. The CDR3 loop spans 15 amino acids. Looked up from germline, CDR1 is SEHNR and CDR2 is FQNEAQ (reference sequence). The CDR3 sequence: CASSLDGSTNEKLFF. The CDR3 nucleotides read TGTGCCAGCAGCTTAGATGGTTCAACTAATGAAAAACTGTTTTTT.

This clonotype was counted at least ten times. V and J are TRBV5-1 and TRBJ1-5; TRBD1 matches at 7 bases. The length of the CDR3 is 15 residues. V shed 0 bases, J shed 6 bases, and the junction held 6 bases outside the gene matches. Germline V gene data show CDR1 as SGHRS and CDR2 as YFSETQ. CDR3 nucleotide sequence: TGCGCCAGCAGCTTGGATCACAGGGGTGGTCAGCCCCAGCATTTT. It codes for CASSLDHRGGQPQHF. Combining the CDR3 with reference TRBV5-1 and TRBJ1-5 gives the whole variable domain KAGVTQTPRYLIKTRGQQVTLSCSPISGHRSVSWYQQTPGQGLQFLFEYFSETQRNKGNFPGRFSGRQFSNSRSEMNVSTLELGDSALYLCASSLDHRGGQPQHFGDGTRLSIL.

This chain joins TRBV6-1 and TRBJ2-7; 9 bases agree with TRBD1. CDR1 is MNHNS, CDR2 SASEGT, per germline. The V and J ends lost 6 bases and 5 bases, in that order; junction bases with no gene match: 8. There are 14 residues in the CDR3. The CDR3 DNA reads TGTGCCAGCAGCCCGGGACAGGGACGGAACGAGCAGTACTTC. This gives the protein CASSPGQGRNEQYF.